The present T cell receptor beta chain was sequenced within a study of EBV T-cell therapy then PD-1 blockade in nasopharyngeal carcinoma. Worth noting for this clone: Antigen specificity is unknown.

Documented treatment: AdE1-LMPpoly-expanded autologous EBV-specific T-cell therapy followed by anti-PD-1 nivolumab. Method: immunoSEQ multiplex PCR; TCRdb's copy keeps in-frame clones and lacks some. The sample has 15,000 to 20,000 clones; roughly 80% are singletons. Germline V gene data show CDR1 as SGDLS and CDR2 as YYNGEE. CDR3 size: 13 residues. Trimming cost V 3 bases and J 3 bases; bases outside gene matches: 3. The input for sequencing was CD8+ T cells from blood, taken at roughly day 34 from a patient whose treatment included autologous EBV-specific T cells and nivolumab. The receptor was isolated from a man aged 35-49 years with nasopharyngeal carcinoma. The gene calls are TRBV9 and TRBJ2-7; TRBD1 matches 7 bases. CDR3 protein: CASSAGTVYEQYF. CDR3 coding DNA: TGTGCCAGCAGCGCCGGGACAGTCTACGAGCAGTACTTC.